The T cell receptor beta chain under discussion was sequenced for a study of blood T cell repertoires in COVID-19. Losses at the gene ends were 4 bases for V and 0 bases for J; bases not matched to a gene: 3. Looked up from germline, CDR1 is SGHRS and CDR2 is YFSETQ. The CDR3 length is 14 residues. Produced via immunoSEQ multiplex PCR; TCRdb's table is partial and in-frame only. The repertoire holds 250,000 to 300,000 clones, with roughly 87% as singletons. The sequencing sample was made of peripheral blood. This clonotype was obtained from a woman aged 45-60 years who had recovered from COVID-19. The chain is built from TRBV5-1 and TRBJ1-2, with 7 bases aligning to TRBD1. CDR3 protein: CASSRGQANYGYTF. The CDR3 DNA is TGCGCCAGCAGCCGTGGACAGGCTAACTATGGCTACACCTTC.